Below, one T cell receptor beta chain is given with its context. Its antigen is not known. CDR1 SGDLS and CDR2 YYNGEE come from the germline V gene. Trimming left V 6 bases short and J 1 base short, with 11 bases between. The CDR3 has 15 residues. Whenever a sample was processed, at least 6.5 million PBMCs were isolated. A minimum of 5 micrograms of total RNA was extracted per sample. Primed by a sample-barcoded 5' primer and a J-beta primer mix, a second PCR proceeded for 7 to 11 cycles. MiXCR, run by TCRdb on the 5' RACE reads, gives a single entry per CDR3 protein. The repertoire includes about 900,000 distinct CDR3 sequences, about 59% of them detected once, and 28% sits in the top ten. These data originate in a study of blood T cells in healthy people across ages. General study points: Considered underestimates were the diversity estimates obtained from one million T cells.

This chain connects TRBV9 to TRBJ2-6; the D gene is possibly TRBD1 (6 bases). The TCR originated in a man younger than 40 in good health. The sample was blood. The CDR3 spells CASTLGQSGANVLTF. The CDR3 nucleotides are TGTGCCAGCACCCTCGGACAGTCTGGGGCCAACGTCCTGACTTTC.